This TCR beta chain stems from a study of shared clonotypes between healthy human individuals. Study summary: Sampling drew on donors who were a couple of women and three men aged 18 to 49. Study-level findings and limits: Naive subsets, compared against memory subsets, generally had larger estimated richness values. The expectation was that sequencing depth would affect clonotype sharing among donors.

CD8 cells regarded as naive lacked CD45RO, were positively chosen for CCR7, and omitted terminally differentiated effector memory CD45RA+ cells. Assay: immunoSEQ multiplex PCR; the TCRdb copy retains only in-frame clones and omits some. The data contain about 580,000 clones, roughly 98% of them singletons. Per germline, CDR1 LNHDA and CDR2 SQIVND (reference sequence). V was shortened by 6 bases and J by 4 bases, with 10 bases between the two germline ends. The CDR3 spans 13 residues. To note about this clone: Its target is unknown. At the DNA level, this CDR3 is encoded by other sequences in the same sample as well.

This TCR came from a man aged 25-45 years in good health. The chain joins TRBV19 to TRBJ2-1, with D tentatively TRBD2 (5 bases). Sequenced material: naive CD8+ T cells sorted from blood. CDR3 sequence (DNA): TGTGCCAGTAGGGCTAGCTCGTACAATGAGCAGTTCTTC. It codes for CASRASSYNEQFF.